The next 16 T cell receptor beta chains were all read from a single sample in a study of beta chain features in type 1 diabetes. Study-wide findings and caveats: Across all four CD4+ subsets, people with type 1 diabetes showed modestly shorter TCRB CDR3s.

Reverse transcription of all isolated RNA meant that expressed TCRB transcripts were sequenced. Data came from immunoSEQ multiplex PCR; TCRdb stores just in-frame clones and leaves some out. This sample yields some 120,000 clones, of which roughly a sixth are seen a single time; 2.6% belongs to the top ten. Which antigens these TCRs recognize remains unknown. Source material: central memory CD4+ T cells from blood. Receptor source: a man between 18 and 29 years old with type 1 diabetes.

This clone was counted once. The V and J genes are TRBV7-6 and TRBJ1-6; D gene ambiguous. This CDR3 has 17 residues. Germline V CDR1 and CDR2: SGHVS, FNYEAQ. Trimming took off 1 base at V and 8 bases at J, with 18 bases between the two ends. DNA for the CDR3: TGTGCCAGCAGCTTAGAGTCGACTCTGGGTCCCTATTCACCCCTCCACTTT. Translated, it gives CASSLESTLGPYSPLHF.

The rearrangement links TRBV4-1 to TRBJ1-2, with D perhaps matching TRBD1 (6 bases). The length of the CDR3 is 12 residues. Germline-derived CDR1 and CDR2 are MGHRA and YSYEKL. V dropped 4 bases and J dropped 5 bases, with 8 bases sitting between them. The CDR3 DNA is TGCGCCAGCAGCCCGGACAGATATGGCTACACCTTC. This encodes CASSPDRYGYTF.

The chain employs TRBV5-4 and TRBJ1-2; 9 positions match TRBD1. The CDR3 runs 12 residues. Trimming cost V 5 bases and J 8 bases; bases outside gene matches: 4. Germline V CDR1 and CDR2: SGHNT, YYREEE (reference sequence). The CDR3 DNA follows: TGTGCCAGCAGACGGACAGGGGACGGCTACACCTTC. Protein: CASRRTGDGYTF. Full variable domain (outside the CDR3, taken from reference TRBV5-4 and TRBJ1-2): ETGVTQSPTHLIKTRGQQVTLRCSSQSGHNTVSWYQQALGQGPQFIFQYYREEENGRGNFPPRFSGLQFPNYSSELNVNALELDDSALYLCASRRTGDGYTFGSGTRLTVV.

This clone was detected many times. Additional DNA sequences in this sample encode the identical CDR3. J is TRBJ1-1 and V is TRBV29-1; D is perhaps TRBD1 (5 bases). The CDR3 is 15 amino acids. V lost 6 bases to trimming and J lost 0 bases, with 17 bases between them. Per germline, CDR1 SQVTM and CDR2 ANQGSEA. The CDR3 DNA is TGCAGCGTCGATCGGGGGTGGGGTATGAACACTGAAGCTTTCTTT. It specifies CSVDRGWGMNTEAFF. Full variable domain (remainder filled in from reference TRBV29-1 and TRBJ1-1): SAVISQKPSRDICQRGTSLTIQCQVDSQVTMMFWYRQQPGQSLTLIATANQGSEATYESGFVIDKFPISRPNLTFSTLTVSNMSPEDSSIYLCSVDRGWGMNTEAFFGQGTRLTVV.

This clone was found a few times. The junction shows a germline mismatch at one end, possibly a read error. The chain is built from TRBV18 and TRBJ2-7; D perhaps matches TRBD2 (6 bases). The CDR3 extends over 13 amino acids. Germline assignment: CDR1 KGHSH and CDR2 LQKENI. This CDR3 is CASSPAGLSLLCF. The CDR3, as DNA: TGTGCCAGCTCACCTGCGGGGTTATCTCTTCTCTGCTTC.

The chain is built from TRBV9 and TRBJ1-4; D is uncertain. From germline, CDR1 is SGDLS and CDR2 YYNGEE. The V end was cut by 3 bases, the J end by 5 bases, with 5 bases between. The CDR3 has 12 amino acids. DNA of the CDR3: TGTGCCAGCAGCGGCCAGAATGAAAAACTGTTTTTT. Its translation is CASSGQNEKLFF.

The chain carries TRBV5-1 and TRBJ2-1; D is unresolved. Per the germline V gene, CDR1 is SGHRS and CDR2 is YFSETQ. V was cut by 0 bases and J by 5 bases, with 6 bases left in between. The CDR3 totals 13 residues. CDR3 coding DNA: TGCGCCAGCAGCTTGGGACTGAACAATGAGCAGTTCTTC. The encoded protein is CASSLGLNNEQFF.

This clone has a handful of counts. The V call is TRBV30, the J call TRBJ2-5, with D possibly matching TRBD2 (6 bases). This CDR3 has 13 residues. V was pared by 4 bases and J by 3 bases, with 12 bases between. Looked up from germline, CDR1 is GTSNPN and CDR2 is SVGIG (reference sequence). CDR3 sequence: CAWKDYLKETQYF. CDR3 DNA: TGTGCCTGGAAGGACTACCTTAAAGAGACCCAGTACTTC.

This sequence joins TRBV7-4 and TRBJ2-7; D gene unclear. Germline loops: CDR1 SGHVT, CDR2 SQSDAQ. The CDR3 has 14 amino acids. Trimming shortened V by 5 bases and J by 7 bases, and 18 bases separated the two germline ends. Here the CDR3 DNA reads TGTGCCAGCAGCCACAGCCACCCTCCCTTGGAGCAGTACTTC. Its translation is CASSHSHPPLEQYF.

The sample holds a few counts of this clone. The rearrangement joins TRBV19 to TRBJ2-3; D ambiguous. The V gene's germline CDR1 is LNHDA and CDR2 SQIVND (reference sequence). V was cut by 5 bases and J by 0 bases, with 9 bases left in between. The CDR3 totals 14 residues. In DNA, the CDR3 is TGTGCCAGTAGTTGGCAGGCTAGCACAGATACGCAGTATTTT. It encodes CASSWQASTDTQYF.

This chain links TRBV7-3 with TRBJ1-2; the match to TRBD1 covers 10 bases. CDR3 length equals 14 residues. V shed 1 base and J 6 bases; nucleotides not matched to a gene: 2. Germline V gene lookup returns CDR1 SGHTA and CDR2 FQGTGA. The CDR3 DNA is TGTGCCAGCAGCTTAAACGACAGGGGGCATGGCTACACCTTC. Translating it yields CASSLNDRGHGYTF.

This clone came up a few times. The CDR3 nucleotides read TGTGCCAGTAGTCCCGAGACTCTCACGAGCTCCTACAATGAGCAGTTCTTC. Translated, it gives CASSPETLTSSYNEQFF. The chain links TRBV19 to TRBJ2-1; no clear D. V was shortened by 5 bases and J by 0 bases, with 17 bases between the two germline ends. This CDR3 comprises 17 residues. In germline, CDR1 is LNHDA, CDR2 SQIVND (reference sequence).

The J gene is TRBJ2-1, the V gene TRBV25-1; tentatively, D is TRBD1 or TRBD2 (5 bases each). The CDR3 loop spans 16 amino acids. V was shortened by 3 bases and J by 0 bases, with 12 bases between the two germline ends. Germline CDR1 and CDR2: MGHDK and SYGVNS. The chain's CDR3 is CASSDGTRSSYNEQFF. For the CDR3, the DNA is TGTGCCAGCAGTGATGGGACGCGGAGCTCCTACAATGAGCAGTTCTTC.

The V call is TRBV30, the J call TRBJ2-5, with D uncertain. Germline V gene lookup returns CDR1 GTSNPN and CDR2 SVGIG (reference sequence). Trimming removed 2 bases at V and 5 bases at J, with 12 bases between. The length of the CDR3 is 13 residues. The chain's CDR3 is CAWSKTRSETQYF. The CDR3 coding sequence is TGTGCCTGGAGTAAGACCCGTTCGGAGACCCAGTACTTC.

The chain employs TRBV20-1 and TRBJ2-1; D is ambiguous. The germline V gene encodes CDR1 DFQATT and CDR2 SNEGSKA (reference sequence). V was clipped by 0 bases and J by 7 bases, with 4 bases between them. CDR3 length: 11 amino acids. CDR3 in DNA: TGCAGTGCTAGAGAGGGAAATGAGCAGTTCTTC. As protein: CSAREGNEQFF.

This rearrangement joins TRBV15 to TRBJ2-1, with 7 bases aligning to TRBD2. In germline, CDR1 is LNHNV, CDR2 YYDKDF (reference sequence). V dropped 1 base and J dropped 1; count of bases not matched to a gene: 10. This CDR3 region has 18 residues. CDR3 region: CATSRGSAYGRSYNEQFF. Here the CDR3 DNA reads TGTGCCACCAGCAGAGGATCGGCGTACGGGAGGTCCTACAATGAGCAGTTCTTC. The whole variable domain, filled in from reference TRBV15 and TRBJ2-1, reads DAMVIQNPRYQVTQFGKPVTLSCSQTLNHNVMYWYQQKSSQAPKLLFHYYDKDFNNEADTPDNFQSRRPNTSFCFLDIRSPGLGDTAMYLCATSRGSAYGRSYNEQFFGPGTRLTVL.